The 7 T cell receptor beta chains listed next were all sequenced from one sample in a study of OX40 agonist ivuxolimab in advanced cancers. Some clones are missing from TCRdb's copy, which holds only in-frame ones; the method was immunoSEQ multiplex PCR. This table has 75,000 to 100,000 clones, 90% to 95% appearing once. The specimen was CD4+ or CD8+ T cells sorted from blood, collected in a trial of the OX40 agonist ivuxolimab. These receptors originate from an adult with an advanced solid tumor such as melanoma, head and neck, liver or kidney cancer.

The CDR3 bases are TGTGCCAGCAGCACGGGCAACTACAATGAGCAGTTCTTC. Translation: CASSTGNYNEQFF. The genes are TRBV9 and TRBJ2-1; no definite D call. V dropped 4 bases and J dropped 3 bases, with 8 bases sitting between them. Germline V gene sequence: CDR1 SGDLS, CDR2 YYNGEE. This CDR3 has 13 amino acids.

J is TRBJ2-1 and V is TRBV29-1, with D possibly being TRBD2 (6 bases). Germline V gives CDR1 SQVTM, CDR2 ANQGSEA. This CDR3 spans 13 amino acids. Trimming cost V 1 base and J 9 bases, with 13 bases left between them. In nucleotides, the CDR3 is TGCAGCGTTGAAGGGCAGGGAGGATTTGAGCAGTTCTTC. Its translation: CSVEGQGGFEQFF.

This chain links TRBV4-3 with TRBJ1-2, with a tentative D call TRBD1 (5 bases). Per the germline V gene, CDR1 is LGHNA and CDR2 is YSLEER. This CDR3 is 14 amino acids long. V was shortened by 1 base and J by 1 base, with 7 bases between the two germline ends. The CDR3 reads CASSQAGRNYGYTF. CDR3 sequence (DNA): TGCGCCAGCAGCCAAGCGGGGCGTAACTATGGCTACACCTTC.

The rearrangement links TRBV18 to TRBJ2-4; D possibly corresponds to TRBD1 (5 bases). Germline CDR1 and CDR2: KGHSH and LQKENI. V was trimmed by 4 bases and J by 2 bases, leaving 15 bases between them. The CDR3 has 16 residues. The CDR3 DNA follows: TGTGCCAGCTCACGAGGCCCGAAGGGGCCCAAAAACATTCAGTACTTC. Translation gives CASSRGPKGPKNIQYF.

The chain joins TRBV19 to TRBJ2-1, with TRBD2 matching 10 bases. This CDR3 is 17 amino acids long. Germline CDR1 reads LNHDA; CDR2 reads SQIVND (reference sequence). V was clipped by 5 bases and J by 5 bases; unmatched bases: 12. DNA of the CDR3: TGTGCCAGTAGTTACGCCGGGACTAGCGCCACTAACAATGAGCAGTTCTTC. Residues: CASSYAGTSATNNEQFF.

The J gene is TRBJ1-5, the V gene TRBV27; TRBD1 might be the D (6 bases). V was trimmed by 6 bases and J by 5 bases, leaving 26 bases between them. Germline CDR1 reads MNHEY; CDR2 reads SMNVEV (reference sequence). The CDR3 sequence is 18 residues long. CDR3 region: CASRPPKGGTIRDQPQHF. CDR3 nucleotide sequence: TGTGCCAGCAGACCTCCGAAGGGTGGGACAATTCGTGATCAGCCCCAGCATTTT.

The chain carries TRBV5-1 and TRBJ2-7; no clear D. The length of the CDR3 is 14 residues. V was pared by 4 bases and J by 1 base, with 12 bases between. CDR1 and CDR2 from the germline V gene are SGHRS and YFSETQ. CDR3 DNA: TGCGCCAGCAGCGGGTGGGCGGATTCCTACGAGCAGTACTTC. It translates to CASSGWADSYEQYF.